This T cell receptor beta chain was sequenced for a study of immune heterogeneity within non-small cell lung tumors. Study as a whole: It was found that the tumors were several squamous cell carcinomas, approximately nine non-squamous carcinomas and 1 not otherwise specified. Study results and caveats: Identical dominant CDR3 beta clonotypes recurred among a patient's tumor sites, alongside site-unique high-frequency clones.

With 32 V and 13 J primers, multiplex PCR amplified the TCR beta CDR3. Each CDR3 protein gets one entry after TCRdb re-called the multiplex PCR reads with MiXCR. The data hold 12,000 to 15,000 distinct CDR3 sequences, with about 31% observed a single time. The length of the CDR3 is 14 residues. Germline V gene sequence: CDR1 SGHRS, CDR2 YFSETQ. Between the trimmed V and J ends, which lost 3 bases and 2 bases, there was a span of 11 bases. As to this clonotype: What it recognizes is unknown.

Genomic DNA extracted from bulk tumor tissue served as template. A total of about 0.6 ug was used per sample. Far-apart biopsies, several per primary tumor, were taken during surgery. Patients with untreated, newly diagnosed non-small cell lung cancer underwent curative surgery. Each donor was a newly diagnosed non-small cell lung cancer patient undergoing surgery with curative intent. The chain combines TRBV5-1 with TRBJ1-1, with D possibly TRBD1 on 5 matching bases. Sequenced material: lung tumor tissue. This sequence originates from a woman between 45 and 65 years old with non-small cell lung cancer. The CDR3 nucleotides read TGCGCCAGCAGCTATAAACAGGACAACACTGAAGCTTTCTTT. It encodes CASSYKQDNTEAFF.